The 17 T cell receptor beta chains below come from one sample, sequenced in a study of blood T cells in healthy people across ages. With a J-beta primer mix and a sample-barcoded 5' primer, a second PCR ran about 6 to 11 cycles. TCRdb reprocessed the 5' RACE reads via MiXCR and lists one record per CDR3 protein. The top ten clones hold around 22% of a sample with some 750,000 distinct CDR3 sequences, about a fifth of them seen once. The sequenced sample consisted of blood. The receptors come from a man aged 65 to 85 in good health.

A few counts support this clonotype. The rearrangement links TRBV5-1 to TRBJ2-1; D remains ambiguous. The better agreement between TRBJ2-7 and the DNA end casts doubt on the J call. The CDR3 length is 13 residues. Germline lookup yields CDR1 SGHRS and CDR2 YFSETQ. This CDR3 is CASSLVLRNEQYF. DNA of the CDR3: TGCGCCAGCAGCTTGGTCTTGAGGAACGAGCAGTACTTC.

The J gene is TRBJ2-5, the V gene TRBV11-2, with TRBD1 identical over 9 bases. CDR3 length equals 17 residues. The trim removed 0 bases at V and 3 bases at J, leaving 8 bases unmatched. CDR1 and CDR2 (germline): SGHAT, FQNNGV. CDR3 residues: CASSLDDFGQGKETQYF. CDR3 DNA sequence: TGTGCCAGCAGCTTAGATGATTTCGGACAGGGGAAAGAGACCCAGTACTTC.

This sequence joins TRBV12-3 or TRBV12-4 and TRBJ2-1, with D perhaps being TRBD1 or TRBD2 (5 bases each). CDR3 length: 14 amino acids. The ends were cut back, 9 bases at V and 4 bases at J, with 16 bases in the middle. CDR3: CASVRGPLYNEQFF. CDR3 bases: TGTGCCAGTGTGAGGGGACCCCTTTACAATGAGCAGTTCTTC.

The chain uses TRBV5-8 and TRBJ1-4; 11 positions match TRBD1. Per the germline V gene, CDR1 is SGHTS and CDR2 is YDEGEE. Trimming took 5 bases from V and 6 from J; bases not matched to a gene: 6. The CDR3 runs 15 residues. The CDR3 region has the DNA TGTGCCAGCAGGCACGGACAGGGGGCATATGAAAAACTGTTTTTT. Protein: CASRHGQGAYEKLFF.

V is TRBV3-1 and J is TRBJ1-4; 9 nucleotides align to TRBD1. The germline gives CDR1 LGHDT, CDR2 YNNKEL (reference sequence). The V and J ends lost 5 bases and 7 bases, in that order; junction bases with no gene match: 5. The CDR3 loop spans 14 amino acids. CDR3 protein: CASSKGQGFEKLFF. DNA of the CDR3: TGTGCCAGCAGCAAGGGACAGGGATTTGAAAAACTGTTTTTT. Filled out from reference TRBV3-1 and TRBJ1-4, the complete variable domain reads DTAVSQTPKYLVTQMGNDKSIKCEQNLGHDTMYWYKQDSKKFLKIMFSYNNKELIINETVPNRFSPKSPDKAHLNLHINSLELGDSAVYFCASSKGQGFEKLFFGSGTQLSVL.

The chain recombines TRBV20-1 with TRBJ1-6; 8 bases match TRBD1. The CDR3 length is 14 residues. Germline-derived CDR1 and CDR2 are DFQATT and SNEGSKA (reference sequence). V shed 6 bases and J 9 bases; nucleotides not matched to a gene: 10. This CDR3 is CSARVNRGGSPLHF. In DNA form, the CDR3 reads TGCAGTGCCAGGGTTAACAGGGGGGGTTCACCCCTCCACTTT.

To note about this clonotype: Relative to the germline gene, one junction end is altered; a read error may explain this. DNA for the CDR3: TGTACCAGCAGCCTACAGGGCGGGAACGGGGAGCTGTTTTTT. This codes for CTSSLQGGNGELFF. The chain uses TRBV6-6 and TRBJ2-2; D tentatively reads TRBD1 or TRBD2 (6 bases each). Germline V gene sequence: CDR1 MNHNY, CDR2 SVGAGI (reference sequence). There are 14 residues in the CDR3.

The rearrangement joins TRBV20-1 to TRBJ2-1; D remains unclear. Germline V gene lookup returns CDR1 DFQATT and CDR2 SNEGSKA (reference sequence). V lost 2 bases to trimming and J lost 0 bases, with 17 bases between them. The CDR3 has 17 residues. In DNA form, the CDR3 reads TGCAGTGCTAGAACCTGGGGTGGAACGAGCTCCTACAATGAGCAGTTCTTC. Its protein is CSARTWGGTSSYNEQFF.

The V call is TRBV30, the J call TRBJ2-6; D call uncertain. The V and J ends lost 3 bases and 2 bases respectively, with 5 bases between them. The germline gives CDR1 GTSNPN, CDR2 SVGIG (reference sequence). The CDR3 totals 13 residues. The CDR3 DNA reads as TGTGCCTGGAGCCGGGCTGGGGCCAACGTCCTGACTTTC. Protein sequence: CAWSRAGANVLTF.

In DNA form, the CDR3 reads TGTGCCAGCAGTGCCAGGGGATGGAGGTACGTC. Residues: CASSARGWRYV. The V and J genes are TRBV12-3 or TRBV12-4 and TRBJ2-7, with a tentative D call TRBD1 (6 bases). Trimming stripped 5 bases from V and 12 bases from J, with 14 bases between. CDR3 size: 11 residues.

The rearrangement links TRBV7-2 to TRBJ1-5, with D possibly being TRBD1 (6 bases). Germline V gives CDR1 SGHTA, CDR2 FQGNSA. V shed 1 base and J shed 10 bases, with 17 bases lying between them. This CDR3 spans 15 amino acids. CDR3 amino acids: CASSLEGGLRGPQHF. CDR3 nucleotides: TGTGCCAGCAGCTTAGAGGGGGGACTTCGGGGACCCCAGCATTTT.

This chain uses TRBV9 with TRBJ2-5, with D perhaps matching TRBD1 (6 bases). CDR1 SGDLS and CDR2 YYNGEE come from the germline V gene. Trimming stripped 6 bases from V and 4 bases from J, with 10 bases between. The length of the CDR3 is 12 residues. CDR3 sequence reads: CASNRDTETQYF. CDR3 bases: TGTGCCAGCAACCGGGACACAGAGACCCAGTACTTC.

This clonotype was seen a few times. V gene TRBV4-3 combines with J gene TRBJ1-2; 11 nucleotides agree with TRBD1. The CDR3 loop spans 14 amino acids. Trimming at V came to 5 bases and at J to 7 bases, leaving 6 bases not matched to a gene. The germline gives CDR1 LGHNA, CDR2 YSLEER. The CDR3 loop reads CASSDGQGASGYTF. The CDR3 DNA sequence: TGCGCCAGCAGCGACGGACAGGGGGCGAGTGGCTACACCTTC.

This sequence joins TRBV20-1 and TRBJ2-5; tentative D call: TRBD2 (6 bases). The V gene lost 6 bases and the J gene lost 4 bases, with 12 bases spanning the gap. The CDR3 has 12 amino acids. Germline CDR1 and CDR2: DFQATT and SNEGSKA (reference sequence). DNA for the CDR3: TGCAGTGCCGGGGACTCCCCAGAGACCCAGTACTTC. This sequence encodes CSAGDSPETQYF.

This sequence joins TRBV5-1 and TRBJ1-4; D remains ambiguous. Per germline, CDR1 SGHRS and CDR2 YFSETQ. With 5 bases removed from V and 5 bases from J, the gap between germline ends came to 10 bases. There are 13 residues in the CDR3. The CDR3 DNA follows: TGCGCCAGCAGGGACGGAGAAAATGAAAAACTGTTTTTT. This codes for CASRDGENEKLFF.

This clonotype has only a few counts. The CDR3 loop reads CASSFHSRDMSNEKLFF. As DNA, the CDR3 is TGTGCCAGCAGTTTCCATAGCCGGGACATGTCTAATGAAAAACTGTTTTTT. J is TRBJ1-4 and V is TRBV28; a weak D match, TRBD1 (6 bases). This CDR3 spans 17 amino acids. Trimming left V 3 bases short and J 3 bases short, with 17 bases between. Germline assignment: CDR1 MDHEN and CDR2 SYDVKM.

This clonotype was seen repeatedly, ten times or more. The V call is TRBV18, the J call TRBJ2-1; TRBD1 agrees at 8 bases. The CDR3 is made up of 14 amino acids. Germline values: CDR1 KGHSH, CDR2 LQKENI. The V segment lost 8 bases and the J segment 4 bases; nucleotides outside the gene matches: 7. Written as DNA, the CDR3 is TGTGCCAGCAGCCCGGGGACAGGTTACAATGAGCAGTTCTTC. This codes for CASSPGTGYNEQFF.